One and the same sample provided the 15 T cell receptor beta chains below, sequenced in a study of shared clonotypes between healthy human individuals. Generated by immunoSEQ multiplex PCR, the TCRdb table keeps only in-frame clones and is missing some. The sample lists some 2,500,000 clones, 80% to 95% occurring once. Sequencing was performed on naive CD4+ T cells from PBMCs. As to subset: CD45RA+ positively selected. The receptor source for this set is a man between 18 and 35 years old in good health. Some clones in this sample may be carry-over from other donors' samples.

The chain combines TRBV7-9 with TRBJ2-7, with D unresolved. V lost 1 base, J lost 7 bases, and 14 bases lay in between. The CDR3 is made up of 14 amino acids. Germline V lookup: CDR1 SEHNR, CDR2 FQNEAQ (reference sequence). As DNA, the CDR3 is TGTGCCAGCAGCTTAGAGGGCTATAACCGGGAGCAGTACTTC. Its translation: CASSLEGYNREQYF.

The rearrangement uses TRBV27 and TRBJ1-1; D remains unclear. Germline loops: CDR1 MNHEY, CDR2 SMNVEV (reference sequence). The length of the CDR3 is 15 residues. Trimming removed 7 bases at V and 1 base at J, with 16 bases between. The DNA for the CDR3 is TGTGCCAGCATCCACTATTCTTCGGAGAACACTGAAGCTTTCTTT. It encodes CASIHYSSENTEAFF.

The chain carries TRBV6-1 and TRBJ2-2; D gene ambiguous. V lost 6 bases to trimming and J lost 7 bases, with 15 bases between them. This CDR3 is 14 amino acids long. Germline lookup yields CDR1 MNHNS and CDR2 SASEGT. CDR3: CASSADPSSGELFF. The CDR3 DNA follows: TGTGCCAGCAGCGCTGACCCAAGCAGCGGGGAGCTGTTTTTT.

This rearrangement joins TRBV28 to TRBJ2-7, with TRBD1 matching over 9 bases. In germline, CDR1 is MDHEN, CDR2 SYDVKM. The CDR3 length is 18 residues. Trimming at V came to 2 bases and at J to 2 bases, leaving 13 bases not matched to a gene. CDR3 residues: CASSLRRYRGQLPYEQYF. Written as DNA, the CDR3 is TGTGCCAGCAGTTTAAGGCGATACAGGGGGCAGTTGCCCTACGAGCAGTACTTC. Based on the CDR3 plus reference TRBV28 and TRBJ2-7, the full variable domain is DVKVTQSSRYLVKRTGEKVFLECVQDMDHENMFWYRQDPGLGLRLIYFSYDVKMKEKGDIPEGYSVSREKKERFSLILESASTNQTSMYLCASSLRRYRGQLPYEQYFGPGTRLTVT.

V and J are TRBV4-1 and TRBJ2-5; possible D gene TRBD2, 5 bases. This CDR3 comprises 15 residues. Between the trimmed V and J ends, which lost 1 base and 7 bases, there was a span of 16 bases. Germline lookup yields CDR1 MGHRA and CDR2 YSYEKL. The CDR3 DNA reads as TGCGCCAGCAGCCAAGTAGAAGGCGGGCGTGGGACCCAGTACTTC. Translated: CASSQVEGGRGTQYF.

The CDR3 region is CASRGWDNPPDTQYF. The CDR3 nucleotides read TGTGCCAGCAGGGGGTGGGACAACCCCCCAGATACGCAGTATTTT. The rearrangement uses TRBV2 and TRBJ2-3; D is possibly TRBD1 (6 bases). The CDR3 runs 15 residues. Germline CDR1 and CDR2: SNHLY and FYNNEI. V was pared by 6 bases and J by 4 bases, with 17 bases between.

The gene calls are TRBV5-1 and TRBJ2-1; 13 nucleotides agree with TRBD2. The germline gives CDR1 SGHRS, CDR2 YFSETQ. The length of the CDR3 is 16 residues. Germline trimming cut 4 bases from V and 9 bases from J; bases unmatched to any gene: 10. CDR3 protein: CASSPGTSGALVEQFF. The CDR3 nucleotides are TGCGCCAGCAGCCCTGGGACTAGCGGGGCTCTGGTTGAGCAGTTCTTC.

The rearrangement joins TRBV5-1 to TRBJ2-5; D remains unclear. The ends were cut back, 3 bases at V and 9 bases at J, with 12 bases in the middle. CDR3 length equals 12 residues. Germline V gene lookup returns CDR1 SGHRS and CDR2 YFSETQ. The CDR3: CASSSGWQAQYF. CDR3 nucleotides: TGCGCCAGCAGCTCCGGGTGGCAGGCCCAGTACTTC.

This clone has a single count. The gene calls are TRBV6-6 and TRBJ2-7; D not resolved. Deletions cut 8 bases from V and 2 bases from J, with 16 bases between. CDR3 length equals 14 residues. Germline assignment: CDR1 MNHNY and CDR2 SVGAGI (reference sequence). The CDR3 bases are TGTGCCAGCCTAGGGTCGGGTAGAACCTACGAGCAGTACTTC. It codes for CASLGSGRTYEQYF.

The chain joins TRBV4-2 to TRBJ2-2, with 11 bases fitting TRBD2. Germline CDR1 reads LGHNA; CDR2 reads YNFKEQ. The CDR3 extends over 18 amino acids. Germline trimming cut 7 bases from V and 4 bases from J; bases unmatched to any gene: 14. CDR3 bases: TGTGCCAGCAAAGAGGTTAGACGGGGACTAGCGGTCACCGGGGAGCTGTTTTTT. Translating it yields CASKEVRRGLAVTGELFF.

The chain joins TRBV5-1 to TRBJ2-1, with 10 bases that match TRBD1. Germline V gives CDR1 SGHRS, CDR2 YFSETQ. Losses at the gene ends were 0 bases for V and 8 bases for J; bases not matched to a gene: 2. The length of the CDR3 is 14 residues. CDR3 in amino acids: CASSLAGTGDEQFF. Written as DNA, the CDR3 is TGCGCCAGCAGCTTGGCCGGGACAGGGGATGAGCAGTTCTTC.

The chain links TRBV28 to TRBJ1-1; the match to TRBD1 covers 7 bases. Trimming at V came to 6 bases and at J to 2 bases, leaving 6 bases not matched to a gene. Germline V lookup: CDR1 MDHEN, CDR2 SYDVKM. The CDR3 length is 14 residues. CDR3 sequence (DNA): TGTGCCAGCAGCCCCCGGGACAGAAACACTGAAGCTTTCTTT. Protein sequence: CASSPRDRNTEAFF. Full variable domain (remainder filled in from reference TRBV28 and TRBJ1-1): DVKVTQSSRYLVKRTGEKVFLECVQDMDHENMFWYRQDPGLGLRLIYFSYDVKMKEKGDIPEGYSVSREKKERFSLILESASTNQTSMYLCASSPRDRNTEAFFGQGTRLTVV.

This chain links TRBV5-1 with TRBJ2-7, with 10 bases identical to TRBD2. CDR1 and CDR2 from the germline V gene are SGHRS and YFSETQ. This CDR3 is 15 amino acids long. Trimming cost V 6 bases and J 4 bases; bases outside gene matches: 10. CDR3 in DNA: TGCGCCAGCACAAATCCTAGCGGGAGTCCGTACGAGCAGTACTTC. Translated: CASTNPSGSPYEQYF.

The chain combines TRBV9 with TRBJ2-1, with D perhaps being TRBD1 or TRBD2 (6 bases each). This CDR3 is built from 15 residues. Trimming removed 2 bases from V and 4 bases from J, with 13 bases in between. Germline V gene lookup returns CDR1 SGDLS and CDR2 YYNGEE. The CDR3 here is CASSVIGGRYNEQFF. CDR3 nucleotide sequence: TGTGCCAGCAGCGTGATTGGGGGGCGATACAATGAGCAGTTCTTC.

The rearrangement joins TRBV25-1 to TRBJ2-5; no clear D gene. The CDR3 is made up of 15 amino acids. V dropped 1 base and J dropped 5 bases, with 14 bases sitting between them. Germline CDR1 is MGHDK and CDR2 is SYGVNS. CDR3 DNA sequence: TGTGCCAGCAGTGAATCAATTTCCGGATGGGAGACCCAGTACTTC. Translated: CASSESISGWETQYF.